In its sample, the clone carrying this T cell receptor beta chain was seen many times. What it binds is unknown. If no ophthalmopathy progression occurred within 18 months, Graves' hyperthyroidism was stable. Diagnosing involved the use of clinical symptoms, serum thyroxine and TRAb, thyroid ultrasound and orbital computed tomography. The entry originates in a study of T cells in Graves' hyperthyroidism and ophthalmopathy. Study information: Peripheral blood collection took place at initial diagnosis, before any treatment. Study results and limitations: Ophthalmopathy prediction by the model preceded onset by a median roughly 6 months.

CDR1 LGHNT and CDR2 FRNRAP come from the germline V gene. The length of the CDR3 is 18 residues. Trimming shortened V by 1 base and J by 5 bases, and 21 bases separated the two germline ends. Researchers amplified the TCR beta CDR3 regions from RNA transcripts. The HTBI primer set served for first-round RT-PCR of the TCR CDR3. One entry per CDR3 protein results from TCRdb running MiXCR on the multiplex PCR reads. The repertoire holds roughly 630,000 distinct CDR3 sequences, approximately 14% seen once, with roughly 6.6% in the top ten. The clonotype was recovered from a woman aged 25-40 years with Graves' hyperthyroidism. Sequencing was carried out using blood. The chain is built from TRBV12-5 and TRBJ2-1; D not certain. The CDR3 region is CASGLGRILRLDDNEQFF. The CDR3 DNA follows: TGTGCTAGTGGTTTGGGTCGAATTTTGAGATTGGATGACAATGAGCAGTTCTTC.